The 22 T cell receptor beta chains reported below all come from one sample, sequenced in a study of OX40 agonist ivuxolimab in advanced cancers. This table comes from immunoSEQ multiplex PCR, and its TCRdb copy is limited to in-frame clones, with some not included. The repertoire includes 90,000 or so clones, about 88% of them detected once, and approximately 0.35% sits in the top ten. The material was CD4+ or CD8+ T cells sorted from blood, obtained in a trial of the OX40 agonist ivuxolimab. All receptors come from an adult with an advanced solid tumor such as melanoma, head and neck, liver or kidney cancer.

V usage is TRBV7-2 and J usage is TRBJ2-5; D ambiguous. The germline V and J ends were trimmed by 0 bases and 3 bases, with 8 bases remaining between them. This CDR3 spans 14 amino acids. Germline V gene sequence: CDR1 SGHTA, CDR2 FQGNSA. CDR3 region: CASSLAHGEETQYF. CDR3 nucleotide sequence: TGTGCCAGCAGCTTAGCGCACGGAGAAGAGACCCAGTACTTC.

The chain uses TRBV2 and TRBJ1-5; D call uncertain. With 3 bases removed from V and 1 base from J, the gap between germline ends came to 7 bases. Per the germline V gene, CDR1 is SNHLY and CDR2 is FYNNEI. The CDR3 sequence is 14 residues long. The CDR3 DNA sequence: TGTGCCAGCAGTGAGTCGCTCAGCAATCAGCCCCAGCATTTT. Translated: CASSESLSNQPQHF.

This clone was seen more than once but under ten times. The rearrangement joins TRBV18 to TRBJ1-5; D is ambiguous. The germline gives CDR1 KGHSH, CDR2 LQKENI. Trimming removed 6 bases at V and 0 bases at J, with 12 bases between. The CDR3 totals 15 residues. This chain's CDR3 is CASSAFGNSNQPQHF. In DNA, the CDR3 is TGTGCCAGCTCGGCGTTTGGGAATAGCAATCAGCCCCAGCATTTT.

The chain links TRBV5-1 to TRBJ1-2; TRBD1 is a possible D gene (5 bases). Looked up from germline, CDR1 is SGHRS and CDR2 is YFSETQ. This CDR3 has 13 residues. The ends were cut back, 2 bases at V and 6 bases at J, with 11 bases in the middle. Here the CDR3 reads CASSLVQGDGYTF. The CDR3 DNA sequence: TGCGCCAGCAGCTTAGTACAAGGGGATGGCTACACCTTC.

Only one count was recorded for this clone. DNA of the CDR3: TGTGCCAGCAGCTTGGGGGTGGACGAGACCCAGTACTTC. This codes for CASSLGVDETQYF. V is TRBV5-4 and J is TRBJ2-5, with D uncertain. The length of the CDR3 is 13 residues. Trimming pared 0 bases from V and 5 bases from J, leaving 8 bases between. Germline CDR1 reads SGHNT; CDR2 reads YYREEE (reference sequence).

The V gene is TRBV7-2, the J gene TRBJ1-2, with a weak D call TRBD1 (5 bases). The V end was cut by 0 bases, the J end by 6 bases, with 11 bases between. This CDR3 has 14 amino acids. From germline, CDR1 is SGHTA and CDR2 FQGNSA. The CDR3 is CASSLASGTHGYTF. DNA of the CDR3: TGTGCCAGCAGCTTAGCCAGCGGGACTCATGGCTACACCTTC.

The gene calls are TRBV4-2 and TRBJ2-5; tentative D call: TRBD2 (6 bases). This CDR3 contains 16 residues. Trimming shortened V by 1 base and J by 1 base, and 13 bases separated the two germline ends. CDR1 is LGHNA and CDR2 is YNFKEQ in the germline V gene. CDR3 sequence (DNA): TGTGCCAGCAGCCAAGGCGTCGTGGGGGGCCAAGAGACCCAGTACTTC. Translated: CASSQGVVGGQETQYF.

This clone was seen a few times. This chain connects TRBV6-1 to TRBJ2-2; no clear D gene. V was cut by 2 bases and J by 5 bases, with 15 bases left in between. Germline-derived CDR1 and CDR2 are MNHNS and SASEGT. This CDR3 has 16 amino acids. In DNA, the CDR3 is TGTGCCAGCAGTGAATTGGCGGCTCCCGGGACCGGGGAGCTGTTTTTT. Protein product: CASSELAAPGTGELFF.

The rearrangement uses TRBV7-9 and TRBJ1-2, with D possibly matching TRBD1 (5 bases). Germline V gene data show CDR1 as SEHNR and CDR2 as FQNEAQ (reference sequence). V was cut by 1 base and J by 7 bases, with 16 bases left in between. This CDR3 contains 15 residues. CDR3 bases: TGTGCCAGCAGCTTAGAAGGGGCGACACGGGGTGGCTACACCTTC. Translation: CASSLEGATRGGYTF.

This chain links TRBV6-5 with TRBJ2-5; D gene uncertain. V was clipped by 0 bases and J by 6 bases, with 11 bases between them. This CDR3 has 14 amino acids. Germline V lookup: CDR1 MNHEY, CDR2 SVGAGI. CDR3 bases: TGTGCCAGCAGTTACTCGTTTAACCGACAGACCCAGTACTTC. It is translated as CASSYSFNRQTQYF.

Points on this clone: One junction end does not reproduce the germline sequence, and a read error may be involved. This chain uses TRBV11-3 with TRBJ2-3; no clear D. This CDR3 spans 14 amino acids. The germline V gene encodes CDR1 SGHNT and CDR2 YENEEA. In DNA, the CDR3 is TGTGCCAGCAGTTTAGATTTTTCCCTATGTACGCAGTATTTT. Amino acid sequence: CASSLDFSLCTQYF. Filled out from reference TRBV11-3 and TRBJ2-3, the complete variable domain reads EAGVVQSPRYKIIEKKQPVAFWCNPISGHNTLYWYLQNLGQGPELLIRYENEEAVDDSQLPKDRFSAERLKGVDSTLKIQPAELGDSAVYLCASSLDFSLCTQYFGPGTRLTVL.

The chain uses TRBV4-2 and TRBJ2-3; D is undetermined. The CDR3 is made up of 14 amino acids. Between the trimmed V and J ends, which lost 0 bases and 6 bases, there was a span of 10 bases. Germline V gene data show CDR1 as LGHNA and CDR2 as YNFKEQ. CDR3 region: CASSQEVQVDTQYF. The DNA of the CDR3 is TGTGCCAGCAGCCAAGAGGTCCAGGTCGATACGCAGTATTTT.

The V gene is TRBV6-6, the J gene TRBJ1-5; the match to TRBD1 covers 8 bases. V shed 2 bases and J 1 base; nucleotides not matched to a gene: 1. The germline V gene has CDR1 MNHNY and CDR2 SVGAGI (reference sequence). CDR3 length: 15 residues. The CDR3 coding sequence is TGTGCCAGCAGTTACGCAGGGGGCAGCAATCAGCCCCAGCATTTT. Amino acid sequence: CASSYAGGSNQPQHF.

This clone was counted between two and nine times. The chain employs TRBV9 and TRBJ1-2; TRBD1 is a possible D gene (6 bases). Per the germline V gene, CDR1 is SGDLS and CDR2 is YYNGEE. V dropped 0 bases and J dropped 5 bases, with 14 bases sitting between them. The CDR3 sequence is 15 residues long. CDR3 sequence: CASSVEDSVSYGYTF. The CDR3 region has the DNA TGTGCCAGCAGCGTAGAGGACAGCGTATCTTATGGCTACACCTTC.

The chain's CDR3 is CSVYTGGEQYF. The CDR3 nucleotides read TGCAGCGTATACACAGGGGGCGAGCAGTACTTC. The chain uses TRBV29-1 and TRBJ2-7, with 8 bases matching TRBD1. CDR1 and CDR2 (germline): SQVTM, ANQGSEA. V lost 6 bases and J lost 6; bases outside the gene matches: 4. The CDR3 contains 11 residues.

The CDR3 region has the DNA TGTGCCAGCCACGGGGCCGCTTGGAATGAGCAGTTCTTC. This gives the protein CASHGAAWNEQFF. The chain uses TRBV7-2 and TRBJ2-1; D possibly matches TRBD1 or TRBD2 (5 bases each). CDR1 is SGHTA and CDR2 is FQGNSA in the germline V gene. The CDR3 is 13 amino acids. The V gene lost 8 bases and the J gene lost 7 bases, with 15 bases spanning the gap.

The CDR3 protein is CASSSVLAQGVSGNTIYF. The CDR3 DNA reads as TGTGCCAGCAGTTCTGTGCTGGCCCAGGGAGTATCTGGAAACACCATATATTTT. This chain uses TRBV28 with TRBJ1-3; TRBD1 is a possible D gene (5 bases). The CDR3 is 18 amino acids. From germline, CDR1 is MDHEN and CDR2 SYDVKM. V dropped 4 bases and J dropped 1 base, with 20 bases sitting between them.

The chain uses TRBV4-2 and TRBJ1-3; possibly TRBD1 for D (6 bases). Germline CDR1 reads LGHNA; CDR2 reads YNFKEQ. There are 17 residues in the CDR3. Trimming stripped 3 bases from V and 0 bases from J, with 15 bases between. The CDR3 here is CASSHEQGLSSGNTIYF. CDR3 bases: TGTGCCAGCAGCCACGAACAGGGCCTGAGCTCTGGAAACACCATATATTTT.

This clone was observed a single time. The DNA of the CDR3 is TGTGCCAGCAGCGCGGACGGTAGACGTTCACCCCTCCACTTT. Protein: CASSADGRRSPLHF. This chain joins TRBV9 and TRBJ1-6; D ambiguous. The CDR3 totals 14 residues. Germline CDR1 is SGDLS and CDR2 is YYNGEE. Trimming cost V 3 bases and J 9 bases, with 13 bases left between them.

The gene calls are TRBV6-1 and TRBJ1-2, with 8 bases matching TRBD1. Germline CDR1 is MNHNS and CDR2 is SASEGT. Trimming took 3 bases from V and 7 from J; bases not matched to a gene: 10. The CDR3 contains 15 residues. The CDR3 region is CASSDPAGTGGGYTF. The DNA for the CDR3 is TGTGCCAGCAGTGACCCAGCCGGGACAGGAGGTGGCTACACCTTC.

The genes are TRBV27 and TRBJ2-3; D might be TRBD2 (5 bases). The ends were cut back, 5 bases at V and 3 bases at J, with 18 bases in the middle. CDR1 is MNHEY and CDR2 is SMNVEV in the germline V gene (reference sequence). This CDR3 contains 16 residues. This CDR3 reads CASSPLGSGKTDTQYF. The CDR3 DNA follows: TGTGCCAGCAGTCCCCTTGGGAGCGGTAAAACAGATACGCAGTATTTT.

The chain employs TRBV7-3 and TRBJ1-1, with a possible D match to TRBD1 (5 bases). From germline, CDR1 is SGHTA and CDR2 FQGTGA. The CDR3 is 13 residues long. Deletions cut 5 bases from V and 4 bases from J, with 11 bases between. CDR3 residues: CASSTTRATEAFF. The CDR3 coding sequence is TGTGCCAGCAGCACAACCAGGGCCACTGAAGCTTTCTTT.